This T cell receptor beta chain was sequenced for a study of cytomegalovirus exposure and HLA in healthy donors. Study as a whole: About 180 million T cells yielded 90 million to 130 million unique TCR beta sequences, as an earlier analysis found. Notes on the study in general: Per a prior analysis, the majority of TCR beta V segments were productive roughly 87% or roughly 30% of the time. Most sequenced TCRs were rare (though some public TCRs occurred in many donors).

J was trimmed by 0 bases and V by 3 bases; bases with no gene match: 10. The length of the CDR3 is 17 residues. The V gene's germline CDR1 is LGHNA and CDR2 YSLEER. There are a few counts of this clone. Its cognate antigen is unknown. A multiplex PCR was run with 60 Vbeta primers and 13 Jbeta primers. Produced via immunoSEQ multiplex PCR; TCRdb's table is partial and in-frame only. The profile shows around 160,000 clones, approximately 79% of them singletons. The chain has TRBV4-3 and TRBJ1-2; 7 nucleotides agree with TRBD1. What was sequenced was PBMCs. This receptor was obtained from a human donor in good health. The CDR3 loop is CASSHPSGQGANYGYTF. The CDR3 DNA reads TGCGCCAGCAGCCACCCTTCCGGCCAGGGGGCTAACTATGGCTACACCTTC.